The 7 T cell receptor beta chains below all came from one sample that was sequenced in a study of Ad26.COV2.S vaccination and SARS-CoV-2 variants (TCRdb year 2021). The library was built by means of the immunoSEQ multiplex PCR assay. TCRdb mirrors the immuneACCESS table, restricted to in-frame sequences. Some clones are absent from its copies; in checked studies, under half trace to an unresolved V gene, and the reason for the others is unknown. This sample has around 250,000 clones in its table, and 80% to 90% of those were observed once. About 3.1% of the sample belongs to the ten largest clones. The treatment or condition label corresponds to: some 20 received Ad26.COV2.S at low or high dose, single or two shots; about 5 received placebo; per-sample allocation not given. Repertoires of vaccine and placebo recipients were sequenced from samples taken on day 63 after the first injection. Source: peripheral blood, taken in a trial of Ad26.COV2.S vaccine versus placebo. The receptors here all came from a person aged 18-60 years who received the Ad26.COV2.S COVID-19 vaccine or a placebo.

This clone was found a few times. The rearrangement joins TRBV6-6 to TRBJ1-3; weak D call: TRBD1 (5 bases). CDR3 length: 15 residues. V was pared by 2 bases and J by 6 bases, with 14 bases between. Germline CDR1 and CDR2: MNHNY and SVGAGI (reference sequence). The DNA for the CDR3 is TGTGCCAGCAGTTACAAGGGGAGTTTTGTAAACACCATATATTTT. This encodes CASSYKGSFVNTIYF.

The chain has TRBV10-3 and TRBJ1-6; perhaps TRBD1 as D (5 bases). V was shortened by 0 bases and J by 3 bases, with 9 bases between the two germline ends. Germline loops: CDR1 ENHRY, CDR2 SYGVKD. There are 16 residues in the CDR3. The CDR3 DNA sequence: TGTGCCATCAGTGAGTCCCCGGACATCTATAATTCACCCCTCCACTTT. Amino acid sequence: CAISESPDIYNSPLHF.

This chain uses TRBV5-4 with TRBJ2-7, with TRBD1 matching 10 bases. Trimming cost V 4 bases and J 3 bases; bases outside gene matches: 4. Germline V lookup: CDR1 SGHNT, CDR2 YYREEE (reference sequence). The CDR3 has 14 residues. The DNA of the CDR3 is TGTGCCAGCAGCCCGGGACAGGGGATCTACGAGCAGTACTTC. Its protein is CASSPGQGIYEQYF. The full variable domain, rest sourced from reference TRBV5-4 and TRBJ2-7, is ETGVTQSPTHLIKTRGQQVTLRCSSQSGHNTVSWYQQALGQGPQFIFQYYREEENGRGNFPPRFSGLQFPNYSSELNVNALELDDSALYLCASSPGQGIYEQYFGPGTRLTVT.

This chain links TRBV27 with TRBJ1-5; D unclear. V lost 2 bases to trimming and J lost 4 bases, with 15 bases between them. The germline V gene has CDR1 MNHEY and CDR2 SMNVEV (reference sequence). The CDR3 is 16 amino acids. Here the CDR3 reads CASSLISDLPNQPQHF. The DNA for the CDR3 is TGTGCCAGCAGTTTAATCTCAGATCTTCCTAATCAGCCCCAGCATTTT.

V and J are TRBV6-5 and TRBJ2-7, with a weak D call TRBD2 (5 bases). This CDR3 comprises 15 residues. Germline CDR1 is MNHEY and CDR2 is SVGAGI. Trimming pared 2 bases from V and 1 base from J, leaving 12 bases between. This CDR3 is CASSYTRTGSYEQYF. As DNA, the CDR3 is TGTGCCAGCAGTTACACCAGGACGGGGTCCTACGAGCAGTACTTC.

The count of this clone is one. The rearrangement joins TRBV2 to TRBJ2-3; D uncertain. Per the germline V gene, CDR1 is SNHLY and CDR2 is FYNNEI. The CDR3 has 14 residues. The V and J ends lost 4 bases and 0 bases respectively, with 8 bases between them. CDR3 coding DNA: TGTGCCAGCAGTGTGTATCTTAGCACAGATACGCAGTATTTT. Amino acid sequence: CASSVYLSTDTQYF.

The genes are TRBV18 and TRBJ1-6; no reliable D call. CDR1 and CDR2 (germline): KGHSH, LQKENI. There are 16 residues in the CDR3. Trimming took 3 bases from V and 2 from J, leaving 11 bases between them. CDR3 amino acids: CASSPDGGPYNSPLHF. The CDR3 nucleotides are TGTGCCAGCTCACCTGACGGAGGCCCCTATAATTCACCCCTCCACTTT.